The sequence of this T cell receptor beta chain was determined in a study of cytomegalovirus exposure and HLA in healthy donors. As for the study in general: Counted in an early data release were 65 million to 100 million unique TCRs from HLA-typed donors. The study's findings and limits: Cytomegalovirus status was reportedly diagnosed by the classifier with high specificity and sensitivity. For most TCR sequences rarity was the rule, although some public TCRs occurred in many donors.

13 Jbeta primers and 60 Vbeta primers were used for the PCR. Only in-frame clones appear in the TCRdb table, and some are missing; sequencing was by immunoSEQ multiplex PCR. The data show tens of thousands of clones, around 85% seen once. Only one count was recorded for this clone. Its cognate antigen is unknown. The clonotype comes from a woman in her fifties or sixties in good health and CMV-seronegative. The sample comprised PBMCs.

The CDR3 reads CASSVRGTAFQPQHF. In nucleotides, the CDR3 is TGTGCCAGCAGTGTCCGGGGAACTGCCTTCCAGCCCCAGCATTTT. The chain couples TRBV2 to TRBJ1-5; no firm D call. Germline V CDR1 and CDR2: SNHLY, FYNNEI. The CDR3 length is 15 residues. Trimming cost V 4 bases and J 7 bases, with 17 bases left between them.